These 10 T cell receptor beta chains were all obtained from the same sample, sequenced in a study of human T cells and chemical hapten exposure. The time point is: pre-sensitization, week 0. Specified treatment: therapeutic diphenylcyclopropenone sensitization with weekly scalp DPC. TCRdb itself ran the RACE reads through MiXCR, one entry per CDR3 protein. The table has about 290,000 distinct CDR3 sequences, approximately 8% seen once. Sample: whole blood, taken in connection with sensitization to the hapten diphenylcyclopropenone (DPC). The receptors stem from a man between 18 and 29 years old with alopecia areata. Some clones in this sample may be carry-over from other donors' samples.

This clonotype was counted only a few times. The chain combines TRBV29-1 with TRBJ1-4; the D is unclear. This CDR3 is built from 13 residues. The V and J ends lost 3 bases and 6 bases respectively, with 11 bases between them. Germline V lookup: CDR1 SQVTM, CDR2 ANQGSEA. The chain's CDR3 is CSVEAREDEKLFF. In nucleotides, the CDR3 is TGCAGCGTTGAGGCCAGAGAAGATGAAAAACTGTTTTTT. Complete variable domain (other parts from reference TRBV29-1 and TRBJ1-4): SAVISQKPSRDICQRGTSLTIQCQVDSQVTMMFWYRQQPGQSLTLIATANQGSEATYESGFVIDKFPISRPNLTFSTLTVSNMSPEDSSIYLCSVEAREDEKLFFGSGTQLSVL.

This clonotype was detected a few times. V gene TRBV10-3 combines with J gene TRBJ2-3, with a possible D match to TRBD2 (6 bases). The CDR3 spans 15 residues. V was pared by 6 bases and J by 7 bases, with 20 bases between. Germline V gene data show CDR1 as ENHRY and CDR2 as SYGVKD. CDR3 coding DNA: TGTGCCATCAGCCCTCCGGGACTGCCACCCCATACGCAGTATTTT. Encoded protein: CAISPPGLPPHTQYF.

This clonotype was detected only a few times. This rearrangement joins TRBV27 to TRBJ2-3; TRBD1 matches 9 bases. This CDR3 spans 15 amino acids. Trimming removed 6 bases from V and 4 bases from J; junction bases left unmatched: 8. CDR1 is MNHEY, CDR2 SMNVEV, per germline (reference sequence). The chain's CDR3 is CASRAAGQGSDTQYF. Written as DNA, the CDR3 is TGTGCCAGCAGGGCCGCGGGACAGGGTTCAGATACGCAGTATTTT.

This clonotype was seen repeatedly, ten times or more. The chain employs TRBV6-2 or TRBV6-3 and TRBJ2-7, with D perhaps matching TRBD2 (6 bases). Trimming removed 8 bases at V and 4 bases at J, with 15 bases between. The CDR3 is 13 amino acids. Germline V lookup: CDR1 MNHEY, CDR2 SVGEGT. CDR3 DNA sequence: TGTGCCAGCGACCGGGGGTCAAATTACGAGCAGTACGTC. Translation: CASDRGSNYEQYV.

This clonotype was seen more than once but under ten times. The chain joins TRBV20-1 to TRBJ2-7, with 12 positions matching TRBD1. Germline V CDR1 and CDR2: DFQATT, SNEGSKA (reference sequence). The CDR3 totals 15 residues. V shed 7 bases, J shed 7 bases, and the junction held 14 bases outside the gene matches. The CDR3 region is CSVTLPGQGAREQYF. CDR3 bases: TGCAGTGTTACCCTCCCGGGACAGGGGGCGCGTGAGCAGTACTTC.

This clonotype came up many times. J is TRBJ1-2 and V is TRBV5-1, with D possibly being TRBD1 (5 bases). The ends were cut back, 0 bases at V and 4 bases at J, with 10 bases in the middle. The germline CDR1 and CDR2 sequences are SGHRS and YFSETQ. The CDR3 totals 14 residues. DNA of the CDR3: TGCGCCAGCAGCTTGGAGGAGGGGACCTATGGCTACACCTTC. Protein: CASSLEEGTYGYTF. The full variable domain, completed using reference TRBV5-1 and TRBJ1-2, is KAGVTQTPRYLIKTRGQQVTLSCSPISGHRSVSWYQQTPGQGLQFLFEYFSETQRNKGNFPGRFSGRQFSNSRSEMNVSTLELGDSALYLCASSLEEGTYGYTFGSGTRLTVV.

This clonotype was picked up many times. The rearrangement links TRBV5-1 to TRBJ1-5, with D hard to call. Trimming stripped 0 bases from V and 5 bases from J, with 6 bases between. The CDR3 length is 13 residues. CDR1 and CDR2 from the germline V gene are SGHRS and YFSETQ. The CDR3 reads CASSLGLDQPQHF. Written as DNA, the CDR3 is TGCGCCAGCAGCTTGGGCCTTGATCAGCCCCAGCATTTT.

There are a few counts of this clonotype. The gene calls are TRBV6-2 or TRBV6-3 and TRBJ1-1, with D perhaps TRBD1 (5 bases). The CDR3 runs to 13 residues. Germline V gene lookup returns CDR1 MNHEY and CDR2 SVGEGT. Trimming removed 7 bases from V and 0 bases from J, with 9 bases in between. The CDR3 loop is CASKGNMNTEAFF. DNA for the CDR3: TGTGCCAGCAAGGGGAACATGAACACTGAAGCTTTCTTT.

In this sample, this clonotype turned up a few times. The chain employs TRBV6-6 and TRBJ2-7; D is perhaps TRBD2 (7 bases). The CDR3 sequence is 14 residues long. V was trimmed by 9 bases and J by 2 bases, leaving 17 bases between them. CDR1 and CDR2 (germline): MNHNY, SVGAGI (reference sequence). The CDR3 spells CASRGGRRTYEQYF. CDR3 nucleotide sequence: TGTGCCAGTAGGGGGGGAAGGAGGACCTACGAGCAGTACTTC.

This clonotype showed up just a few times. The V call is TRBV5-5, the J call TRBJ2-2, with 9 bases matching TRBD1. Germline values: CDR1 SGHKS, CDR2 YYEKEE (reference sequence). This CDR3 has 15 amino acids. V was clipped by 4 bases and J by 3 bases; unmatched bases: 4. CDR3 residues: CASSQDRGHTGELFF. For the CDR3, the DNA is TGTGCCAGCAGCCAGGACAGGGGCCACACCGGGGAGCTGTTTTTT.